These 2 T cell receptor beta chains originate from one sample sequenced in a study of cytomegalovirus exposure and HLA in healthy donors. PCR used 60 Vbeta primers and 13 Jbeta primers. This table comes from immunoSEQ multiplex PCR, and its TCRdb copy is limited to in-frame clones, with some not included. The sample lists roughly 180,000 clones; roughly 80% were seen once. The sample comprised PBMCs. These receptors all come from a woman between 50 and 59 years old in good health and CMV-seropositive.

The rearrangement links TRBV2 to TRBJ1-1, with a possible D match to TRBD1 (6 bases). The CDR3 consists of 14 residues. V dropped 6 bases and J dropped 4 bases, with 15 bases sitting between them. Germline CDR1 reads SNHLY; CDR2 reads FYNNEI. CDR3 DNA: TGTGCCAGCAGGGAACAGGGCGGGATCACTGAAGCTTTCTTT. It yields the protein CASREQGGITEAFF. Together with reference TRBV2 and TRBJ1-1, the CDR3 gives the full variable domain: EPEVTQTPSHQVTQMGQEVILRCVPISNHLYFYWYRQILGQKVEFLVSFYNNEISEKSEIFDDQFSVERPDGSNFTLKIRSTKLEDSAMYFCASREQGGITEAFFGQGTRLTVV.

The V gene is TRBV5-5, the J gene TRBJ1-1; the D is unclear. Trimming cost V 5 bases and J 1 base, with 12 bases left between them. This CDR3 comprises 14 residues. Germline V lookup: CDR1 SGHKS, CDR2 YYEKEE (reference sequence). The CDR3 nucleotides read TGTGCCAGCAGTCCGGGAATGCGGAACACTGAAGCTTTCTTT. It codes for CASSPGMRNTEAFF. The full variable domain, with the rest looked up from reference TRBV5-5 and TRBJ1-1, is DAGVTQSPTHLIKTRGQQVTLRCSPISGHKSVSWYQQVLGQGPQFIFQYYEKEERGRGNFPDRFSARQFPNYSSELNVNALLLGDSALYLCASSPGMRNTEAFFGQGTRLTVV.